The T cell receptor (beta chain) under discussion was sequenced for a study of vaccination and CD4 T cells after COVID-19. General study results and limits: Spike mono-reactivity marked 304 of 307 vaccine-specific clones in convalescent patients.

Germline V gives CDR1 SGHAT, CDR2 FQNNGV. The V and J ends lost 8 bases and 9 bases, in that order; junction bases with no gene match: 10. The CDR3 sequence is 14 residues long. The treatment was: roughly ten-day PBMC culture with coronavirus spike peptide pools or control peptides (ViraFEST assay). Scientists ran DNA taken from cultured CD4+ T cells through the Oncomine TCR Beta short-read assay for sequencing. Once CD4+ T cells had been cultured, genomic DNA was extracted from them. TCRdb analysed the PCR reads with MiXCR anew, one entry per CDR3 protein. This table has about 15,000 distinct CDR3 sequences, roughly 50% appearing once. Comment on this clonotype: Its antigen remains unidentified.

This sequence was found in a human donor who had recovered from COVID-19. Specimen: CD4+ T cells from blood, cultured in vitro. The V and J genes are TRBV11-2 and TRBJ2-1, with 10 bases fitting TRBD2. This chain's CDR3 is CASRLSGRAGEQFF. As DNA, the CDR3 is TGTGCCAGCCGTCTAAGCGGGAGGGCTGGTGAGCAGTTCTTC. Variable domain in full (rest from reference TRBV11-2 and TRBJ2-1): EAGVAQSPRYKIIEKRQSVAFWCNPISGHATLYWYQQILGQGPKLLIQFQNNGVVDDSQLPKDRFSAERLKGVDSTLKIQPAKLEDSAVYLCASRLSGRAGEQFFGPGTRLTVL.